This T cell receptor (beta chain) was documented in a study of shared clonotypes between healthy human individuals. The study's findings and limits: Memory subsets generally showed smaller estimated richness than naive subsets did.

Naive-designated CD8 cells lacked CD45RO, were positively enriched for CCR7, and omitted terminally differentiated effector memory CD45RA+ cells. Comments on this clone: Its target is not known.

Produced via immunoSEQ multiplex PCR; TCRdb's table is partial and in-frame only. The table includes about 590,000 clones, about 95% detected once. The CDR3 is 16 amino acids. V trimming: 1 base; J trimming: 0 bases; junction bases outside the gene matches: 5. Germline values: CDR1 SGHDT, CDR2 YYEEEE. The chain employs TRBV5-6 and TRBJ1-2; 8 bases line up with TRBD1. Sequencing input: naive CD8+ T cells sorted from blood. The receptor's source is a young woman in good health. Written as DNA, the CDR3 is TGTGCCAGCAGCTTGTTGCCAGGGGGCTCTAACTATGGCTACACCTTC. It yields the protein CASSLLPGGSNYGYTF. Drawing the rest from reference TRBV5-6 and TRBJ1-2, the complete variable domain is DAGVTQSPTHLIKTRGQQVTLRCSPKSGHDTVSWYQQALGQGPQFIFQYYEEEERQRGNFPDRFSGHQFPNYSSELNVNALLLGDSALYLCASSLLPGGSNYGYTFGSGTRLTVV.